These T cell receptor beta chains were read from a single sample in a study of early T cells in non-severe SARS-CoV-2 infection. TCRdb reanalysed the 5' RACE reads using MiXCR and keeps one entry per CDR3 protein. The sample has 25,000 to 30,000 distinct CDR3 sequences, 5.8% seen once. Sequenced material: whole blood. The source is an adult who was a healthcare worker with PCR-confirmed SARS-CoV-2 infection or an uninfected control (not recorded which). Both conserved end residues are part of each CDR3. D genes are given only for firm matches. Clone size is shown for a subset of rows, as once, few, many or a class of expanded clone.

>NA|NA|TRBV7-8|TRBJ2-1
CASSSPPGTEQFF
TGTGCCAGCAGCTCACCCCCCGGGACCGAGCAGTTCTTC
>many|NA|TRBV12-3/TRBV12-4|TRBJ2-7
CASSFGPEQYF
TGTGCCAGCAGTTTCGGACCCGAGCAGTACTTC
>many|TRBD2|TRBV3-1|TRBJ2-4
CASSPPAGGVLAKNIQYF
TGTGCCAGCAGCCCGCCCGCCGGGGGGGTGCTAGCCAAAAACATTCAGTACTTC
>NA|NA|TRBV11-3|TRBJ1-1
CASSLGSEAFF
TGTGCCAGCAGCTTAGGGTCTGAAGCTTTCTTT
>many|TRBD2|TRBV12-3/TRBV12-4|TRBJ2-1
CASSFGDYGYNEQFF
TGTGCCAGCAGTTTTGGGGACTACGGATACAATGAGCAGTTCTTC
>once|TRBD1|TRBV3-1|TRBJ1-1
CASSSLTGDTEAFF
TGTGCCAGCAGTTCGTTAACAGGGGATACTGAAGCTTTCTTT
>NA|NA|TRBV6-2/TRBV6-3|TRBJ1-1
CASSYVNRAEAFF
TGTGCCAGCAGTTACGTTAATAGAGCTGAAGCTTTCTTT
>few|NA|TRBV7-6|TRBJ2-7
CASSLGGSSEQYF
TGTGCCAGCAGCTTAGGAGGATCCTCCGAGCAGTACTTC
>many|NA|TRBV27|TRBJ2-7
CASSFREPRLGGYEQYF
TGTGCCAGCAGTTTCAGGGAACCTCGCCTGGGGGGTTACGAGCAGTACTTC
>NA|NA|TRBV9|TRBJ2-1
CASSVDPYNEQFF
TGTGCCAGCAGCGTTGACCCCTACAATGAGCAGTTCTTC
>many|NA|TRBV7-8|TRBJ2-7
CASSLGVDAFLSYEQYF
TGTGCCAGCAGCTTAGGAGTAGACGCCTTTCTCTCCTACGAGCAGTACTTC
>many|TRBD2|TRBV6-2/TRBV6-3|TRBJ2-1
CASSWGGDLYNEQFF
TGTGCCAGCAGTTGGGGGGGGGACCTCTACAATGAGCAGTTCTTC
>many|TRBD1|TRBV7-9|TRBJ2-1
CASSLDRVWYNEQFF
TGTGCCAGCAGCCTAGACAGGGTCTGGTACAATGAGCAGTTCTTC
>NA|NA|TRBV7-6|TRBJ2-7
CASSSTGAGEQYF
TGTGCCAGCAGCTCCACAGGGGCGGGGGAGCAGTACTTC
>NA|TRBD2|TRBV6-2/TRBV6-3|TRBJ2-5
CASSYTTGTTKETQYF
TGTGCCAGCAGTTATACCACCGGGACTACAAAAGAGACCCAGTACTTC